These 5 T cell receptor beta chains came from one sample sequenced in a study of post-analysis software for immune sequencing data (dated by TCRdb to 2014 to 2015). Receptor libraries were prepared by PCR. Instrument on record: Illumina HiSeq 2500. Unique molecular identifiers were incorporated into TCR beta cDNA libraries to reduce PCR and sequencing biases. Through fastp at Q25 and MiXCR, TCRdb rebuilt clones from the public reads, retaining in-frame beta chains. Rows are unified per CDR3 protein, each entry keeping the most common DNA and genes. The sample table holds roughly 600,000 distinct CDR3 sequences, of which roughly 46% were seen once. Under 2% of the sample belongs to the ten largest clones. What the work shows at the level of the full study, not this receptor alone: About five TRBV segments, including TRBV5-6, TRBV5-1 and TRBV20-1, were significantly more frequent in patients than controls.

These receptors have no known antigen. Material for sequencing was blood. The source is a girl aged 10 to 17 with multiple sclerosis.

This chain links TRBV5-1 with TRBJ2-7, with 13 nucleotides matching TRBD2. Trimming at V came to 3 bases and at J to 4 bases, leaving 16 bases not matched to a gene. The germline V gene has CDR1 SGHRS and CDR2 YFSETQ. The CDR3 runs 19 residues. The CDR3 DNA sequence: TGCGCCAGCAGCTCACCTGGACTAGCGGGGGCCCTTACCGATTACGAGCAGTACTTC. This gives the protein CASSSPGLAGALTDYEQYF.

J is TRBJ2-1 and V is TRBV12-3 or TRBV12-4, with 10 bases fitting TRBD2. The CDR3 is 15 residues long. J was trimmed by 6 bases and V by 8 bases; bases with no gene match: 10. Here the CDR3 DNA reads TGTGCCAGCGGACTAGCGGTGACTTGGGCCAATGAGCAGTTCTTC. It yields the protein CASGLAVTWANEQFF.

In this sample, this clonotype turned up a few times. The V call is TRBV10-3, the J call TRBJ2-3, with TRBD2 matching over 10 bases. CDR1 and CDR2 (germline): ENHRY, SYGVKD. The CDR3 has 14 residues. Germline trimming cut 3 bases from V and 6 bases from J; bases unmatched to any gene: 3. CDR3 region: CAISDGTSDDTQYF. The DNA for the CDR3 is TGTGCCATCAGTGACGGGACTAGCGACGATACGCAGTATTTT.

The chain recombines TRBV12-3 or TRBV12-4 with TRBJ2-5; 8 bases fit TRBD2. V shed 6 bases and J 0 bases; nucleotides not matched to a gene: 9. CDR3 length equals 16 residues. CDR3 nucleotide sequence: TGTGCCAGCAGGCCGCCGGGACTAGGACACCAAGAGACCCAGTACTTC. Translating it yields CASRPPGLGHQETQYF.

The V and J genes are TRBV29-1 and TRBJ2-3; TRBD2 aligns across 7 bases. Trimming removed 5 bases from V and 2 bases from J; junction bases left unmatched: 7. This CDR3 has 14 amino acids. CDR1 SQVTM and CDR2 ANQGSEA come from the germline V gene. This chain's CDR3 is CSVRAGATTDTQYF. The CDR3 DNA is TGCAGCGTTAGGGCGGGAGCCACCACAGATACGCAGTATTTT.